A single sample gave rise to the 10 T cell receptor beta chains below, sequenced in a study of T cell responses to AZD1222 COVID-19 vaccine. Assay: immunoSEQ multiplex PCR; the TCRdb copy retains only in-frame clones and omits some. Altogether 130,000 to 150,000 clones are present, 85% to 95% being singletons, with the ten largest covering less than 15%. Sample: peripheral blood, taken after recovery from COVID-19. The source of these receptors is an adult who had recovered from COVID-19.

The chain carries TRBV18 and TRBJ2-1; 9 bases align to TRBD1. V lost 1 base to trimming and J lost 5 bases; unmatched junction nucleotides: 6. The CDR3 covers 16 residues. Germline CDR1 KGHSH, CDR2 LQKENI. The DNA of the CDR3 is TGTGCCAGCTCACCACGGACAGGGGACCCCCACAATGAGCAGTTCTTC. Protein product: CASSPRTGDPHNEQFF.

CDR3 protein: CASSKAISWDEQFF. As DNA, the CDR3 is TGTGCCAGTAGTAAGGCCATCTCCTGGGATGAGCAGTTCTTC. The chain couples TRBV19 to TRBJ2-1; D is unclear. This CDR3 is built from 14 residues. V was shortened by 4 bases and J by 8 bases, with 15 bases between the two germline ends. The V gene's germline CDR1 is LNHDA and CDR2 SQIVND (reference sequence).

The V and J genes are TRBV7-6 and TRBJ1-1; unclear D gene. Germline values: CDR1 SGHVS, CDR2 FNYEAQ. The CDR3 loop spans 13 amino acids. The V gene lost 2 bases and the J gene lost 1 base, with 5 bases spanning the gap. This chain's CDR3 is CASSLKANTEAFF. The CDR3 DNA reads TGTGCCAGCAGCTTAAAGGCGAACACTGAAGCTTTCTTT.

This CDR3 is CASSIRRAYEQYF. The CDR3 DNA follows: TGTGCCAGTAGTATACGCAGGGCCTACGAGCAGTACTTC. The chain combines TRBV19 with TRBJ2-7, with D maybe TRBD1 (5 bases). CDR1 and CDR2 (germline): LNHDA, SQIVND (reference sequence). The CDR3 is 13 amino acids. Trimming took 2 bases from V and 2 from J, leaving 7 bases between them.

The CDR3 DNA reads TGTGCCAGCAGCTCACCGCGGAACACTGAAGCTTTCTTT. Its translation is CASSSPRNTEAFF. The chain combines TRBV7-8 with TRBJ1-1; D is unclear. Trimming left V 4 bases short and J 1 base short, with 7 bases between. The CDR3 loop spans 13 amino acids. Germline V gene data show CDR1 as SGHVS and CDR2 as FQNEAQ.

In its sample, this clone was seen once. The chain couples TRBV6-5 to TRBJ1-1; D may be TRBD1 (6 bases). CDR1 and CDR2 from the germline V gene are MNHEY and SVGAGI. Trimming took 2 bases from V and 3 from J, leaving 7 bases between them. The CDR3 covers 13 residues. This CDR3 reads CASSYAGDTEAFF. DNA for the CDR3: TGTGCCAGCAGTTACGCAGGGGACACTGAAGCTTTCTTT.

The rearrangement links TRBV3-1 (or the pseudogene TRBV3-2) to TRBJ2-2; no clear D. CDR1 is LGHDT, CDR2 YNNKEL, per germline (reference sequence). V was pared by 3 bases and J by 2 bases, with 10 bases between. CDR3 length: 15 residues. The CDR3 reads CASSHELGNTGELFF. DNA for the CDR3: TGTGCCAGCAGCCACGAACTCGGAAACACCGGGGAGCTGTTTTTT.

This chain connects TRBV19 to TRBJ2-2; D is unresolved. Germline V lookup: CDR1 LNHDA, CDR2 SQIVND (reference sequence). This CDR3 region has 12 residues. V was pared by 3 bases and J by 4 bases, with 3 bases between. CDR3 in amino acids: CASSIFTGELFF. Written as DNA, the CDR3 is TGTGCCAGTAGTATTTTCACCGGGGAGCTGTTTTTT.

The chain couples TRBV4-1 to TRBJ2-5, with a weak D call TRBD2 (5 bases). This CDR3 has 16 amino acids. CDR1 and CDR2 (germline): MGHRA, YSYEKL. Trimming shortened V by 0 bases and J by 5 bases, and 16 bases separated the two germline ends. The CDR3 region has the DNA TGCGCCAGCAGCCAAGAGCAGAGGGCGAGTGTTGAGACCCAGTACTTC. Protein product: CASSQEQRASVETQYF.

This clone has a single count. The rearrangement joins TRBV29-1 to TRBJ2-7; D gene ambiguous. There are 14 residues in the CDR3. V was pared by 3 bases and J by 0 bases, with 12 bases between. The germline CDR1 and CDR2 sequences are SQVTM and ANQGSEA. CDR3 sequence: CSVEVTSSSYEQYF. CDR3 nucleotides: TGCAGCGTTGAGGTTACCAGTAGCTCCTACGAGCAGTACTTC.